The TCR beta chain under discussion was sequenced for a study of tumor-infiltrating lymphocytes in localized non-small cell lung cancer. The repertoire was sequenced with immunoSEQ multiplex PCR; TCRdb's copy has only in-frame clones and lacks some. The profile shows about 16,000 clones, less than 80% of them singletons. The receptor was isolated from a human donor with non-small cell lung cancer. The material sequenced was lung tumor tissue.

The CDR3: CASSSRGEQYF. The CDR3 nucleotides read TGTGCCAGCAGCTCAAGGGGGGAGCAGTACTTC. V usage is TRBV7-2 and J usage is TRBJ2-7; a weak D match, TRBD1 (6 bases). V was cut by 4 bases and J by 7 bases, with 8 bases left in between. This CDR3 is built from 11 residues. Germline V gene lookup returns CDR1 SGHTA and CDR2 FQGNSA.